These T cell receptor beta chains were read from a single sample in a study of T cell responses to AZD1222 COVID-19 vaccine. Clones were sequenced by immunoSEQ multiplex PCR, and TCRdb holds only the in-frame ones, with some missing. The sample lists around 120,000 clones, 85% to 95% occurring once. The sample was peripheral blood, taken on day 0 of AZD1222 vaccination. Receptors originate from an adult in good health. Both conserved end residues are part of each CDR3. A D gene is named only where the DNA matches it firmly. Size is omitted from some rows. Given values are once, few, many or a class for expanded clones.

J,V,D,size,DNA,CDR3
TRBJ1-2,TRBV27,TRBD1,-,TGTGCCAGCAGTTTACTCTCGGACAGGCAAAGAGGGGATGGCTACACCTTC,CASSLLSDRQRGDGYTF
TRBJ2-7,TRBV10-3,-,-,TGTGCCATCAGGGAAACCGGGACAACCTACGAGCAGTACTTC,CAIRETGTTYEQYF
TRBJ2-2,TRBV24-1,-,-,TGTGCCACCAGAAGTACTAGGAGGGACACCGGGGAGCTGTTTTTT,CATRSTRRDTGELFF
TRBJ2-7,TRBV30,TRBD2,-,TGTGCCTGGAGTTTGCTGGGTGGGAGCGGGATCGACGAGCAGTACTTC,CAWSLLGGSGIDEQYF
TRBJ1-1,TRBV27,-,-,TGTGCCAGCAGTTTATGGGGCAAGCCAGCTTTCTTT,CASSLWGKPAFF
TRBJ1-1,TRBV21-1,-,-,TGTGCCAGCAGCAAAGGTAGGGTAAACACTGAAGCTTTCTTT,CASSKGRVNTEAFF
TRBJ2-4,TRBV6-5,-,-,TGTGCCAGCAGTTACTCGTCGTGGGAGGCCGAATGGCAGTACTTC,CASSYSSWEAEWQYF
TRBJ2-7,TRBV5-6,-,-,TGTGCCAGCAGCTTCCCCGAGGCAAGCTACGAGCAGTACTTC,CASSFPEASYEQYF
TRBJ2-7,TRBV3-1/TRBV3-2,TRBD1,few,TGTGCCAGCAGCCAAGAATTTTTCAGGGGGCAAGACGAGCAGTACTTC,CASSQEFFRGQDEQYF
TRBJ1-2,TRBV5-6,-,-,TGTGCCAGCAGCTTGGGGGTAGAGCCCTATGGCTACACCTTC,CASSLGVEPYGYTF
TRBJ2-7,TRBV4-2,TRBD1,-,TGTGCCAGCAGCCAAGGAGTACAGGGGGTCGGCAACGAGCAGTACTTC,CASSQGVQGVGNEQYF
TRBJ2-5,TRBV29-1,-,-,TGCAGCGTTGTTTGGCAGGGGCAAGAGACCCAGTACTTC,CSVVWQGQETQYF
TRBJ1-1,TRBV28,-,-,TGTGCCAGCAGTTACGCTGGGGGCGCGGCTTTCTTT,CASSYAGGAAFF
TRBJ1-4,TRBV18,TRBD1,-,TGTGCCAGCTCTCCCGGGACAGGGGATGAAAAACTGTTTTTT,CASSPGTGDEKLFF
TRBJ2-1,TRBV7-4,TRBD2,-,TGTGCCAGCAGACCGGGACTAGCGGAAGTTTACAATGAGCAGTTCTTC,CASRPGLAEVYNEQFF
TRBJ1-6,TRBV9,-,-,TGTGCCAGCAGCGTAGGAGGCTCCTATAATTCACCCCTCCACTTT,CASSVGGSYNSPLHF
TRBJ2-1,TRBV25-1,TRBD2,-,TGTGCCAGTAGGCTAGCGGGAGGTTACAATGAGCAGTTCTTC,CASRLAGGYNEQFF
TRBJ1-6,TRBV14,-,-,TGTGCCAGCAGCCAGGACTCACCCCTCCACTTT,CASSQDSPLHF
TRBJ2-5,TRBV29-1,-,-,TGCAGCGTTGAAGGGGGAGGGGGTTCTAGGGAGACCCAGTACTTC,CSVEGGGGSRETQYF
TRBJ2-7,TRBV21-1,-,-,TGTGCCAGCAGCAATCAGTCTAAGTCGGCCGATTCTACCGGGACTAGGTTTCTTGAGCAGTACTTC,CASSNQSKSADSTGTRFLEQYF
TRBJ2-1,TRBV11-2,TRBD2,-,TGTGCCAGCAGCTTAGGCAGCGGGGGTTACAATGAGCAGTTCTTC,CASSLGSGGYNEQFF
TRBJ1-5,TRBV2,-,-,TGTGCCAGCAGACGTTTAAATCAGCCCCAGCATTTT,CASRRLNQPQHF
TRBJ2-2,TRBV20-1,TRBD2,-,TGCAGTGCTAGTCAGGCGGGAGAGTACCCCGGGGAGCTGTTTTTT,CSASQAGEYPGELFF
TRBJ2-7,TRBV7-5,-,-,TGTGTCAGAAGCTCCTTTAGTTCGTCCTACGAGCAGTACTTC,CVRSSFSSSYEQYF
TRBJ2-2,TRBV28,-,-,TGTGCCAGCAGTCTTCAACCGGGTGGTAGCTTCAACACCGGGGAGCTGTTTTTT,CASSLQPGGSFNTGELFF
TRBJ1-2,TRBV6-5,-,-,TGTGCCAGCATGGGACAACTCTATGGCTACACCTTC,CASMGQLYGYTF
TRBJ2-2,TRBV9,-,-,TGTGCCAGCAGCCCCCGTCCCACGAACACCGGGGAGCTGTTTTTT,CASSPRPTNTGELFF
TRBJ2-5,TRBV6-1,-,-,TGTGCCAGCAGTGGGAGTGCAGAGACCCAGTACTTC,CASSGSAETQYF
TRBJ2-7,TRBV3-1/TRBV3-2,-,-,TGTGCCAGCAGCCTCCTAACCGGACCGAAGAGGGACGAGCAGTACTTC,CASSLLTGPKRDEQYF
TRBJ1-5,TRBV28,-,-,TGTGCCAGCAGTCCTGAGAGGGTGGTGGGTCAGCCCCAGCATTTT,CASSPERVVGQPQHF
TRBJ2-1,TRBV6-4,TRBD2,-,TGTGCCAGCAGTGACGGACTAGCGGGAGGGTACAATGAGCAGTTCTTC,CASSDGLAGGYNEQFF
TRBJ1-1,TRBV28,TRBD1,-,TGTGCCAGCAGACCCGGACAGGGGACTGAAGCTTTCTTT,CASRPGQGTEAFF
TRBJ1-1,TRBV6-5,TRBD1,-,TGTGCCAACGGGGACAGGGGGCTAAACACTGAAGCTTTCTTT,CANGDRGLNTEAFF
TRBJ2-7,TRBV27,-,-,TGTGCCAGCAGTTTACATCACAGCTACGAGCAGTACTTC,CASSLHHSYEQYF
TRBJ2-5,TRBV28,-,-,TGTGCCAGCAGCTCAAAGGGGTGGCTGATTCAAGAGACCCAGTACTTC,CASSSKGWLIQETQYF
TRBJ2-7,TRBV9,-,-,TGTGCCAGCAGCGTAGCGGCAGGAAACTCCTACGAGCAGTACTTC,CASSVAAGNSYEQYF
TRBJ1-6,TRBV19,-,-,TGTGCCAGTAGGATTCACGATACTAATTCACCCCTCCACTTT,CASRIHDTNSPLHF
TRBJ1-4,TRBV6-6,-,-,TGTGCCAGCAGTTCATCGGGAAATTGGGGTGAAAAACTGTTTTTT,CASSSSGNWGEKLFF
TRBJ1-2,TRBV14,-,once,TGTGCCAGCAGCCACCGATTATTGACTCCGGGGGATGGCTACACCTTC,CASSHRLLTPGDGYTF
TRBJ1-5,TRBV19,-,once,TGTGCCAGTAGTATCGGGAGGGGGAATCAGCCCCAGCATTTT,CASSIGRGNQPQHF
TRBJ1-6,TRBV6-1,-,-,TGTGCCAGCAGTGAATTGGGGAGCTCCTATAATTCACCCCTCCACTTT,CASSELGSSYNSPLHF
TRBJ2-1,TRBV9,TRBD2,-,TGTGCCAGCAGCGTGACCGGGACTAGCGTGTACAATGAGCAGTTCTTC,CASSVTGTSVYNEQFF
TRBJ2-3,TRBV30,TRBD2,-,TGTGCCTGGAGTGGGGGACTAGCGGGAGGGTCAGATACGCAGTATTTT,CAWSGGLAGGSDTQYF
TRBJ1-2,TRBV9,-,-,TGTGCCAGCAGCGTAGAGGGAGTGGGCGGCTACACCTTC,CASSVEGVGGYTF
TRBJ2-2,TRBV6-5,-,-,TGTGCCAGCAGTCGGACTGGCGCGTACACCGGGGAGCTGTTTTTT,CASSRTGAYTGELFF
TRBJ1-1,TRBV14,-,-,TGTGCCAGCAGCCAAGATGGGGGGCCAATTGAAGCTTTCTTT,CASSQDGGPIEAFF
TRBJ1-2,TRBV27,TRBD1,-,TGTGCCAGCAGCCCGGGACAGGGGTTATTCTACGGCTACACCTTC,CASSPGQGLFYGYTF
TRBJ2-1,TRBV15,-,few,TGTGCCACCAGCAGAGGGGGCCAGGGGTCGGATGAGCAGTTCTTC,CATSRGGQGSDEQFF
TRBJ2-7,TRBV15,-,-,TGTGCCACCAGCAGTTATCTCCTGGAATCCTACGAGCAGTACTTC,CATSSYLLESYEQYF
TRBJ2-1,TRBV9,-,once,TGTGCCAGCAGCGTAGCGGAATCCCTTAATGAGCAGTTCTTC,CASSVAESLNEQFF
TRBJ1-1,TRBV10-2,-,-,TGCGCCAGCAACGGGGGGGAGGGATACACTGAAGCTTTCTTT,CASNGGEGYTEAFF